The rows below give T cell receptor beta chains drawn from one sample of a study of cytomegalovirus exposure and HLA in healthy donors. Measured with immunoSEQ multiplex PCR; TCRdb has only the in-frame clones, and not every one. This table has 200,000 to 300,000 clones, roughly 87% appearing once. The source material was PBMCs. The receptors were gathered from a woman aged 25 to 39 in good health and CMV-seronegative. CDR3s include the opening cysteine and the closing phenylalanine or tryptophan. The order of the fields is J gene, V gene, D gene, clone size, CDR3 DNA, CDR3 protein. A D gene is named only where the DNA matches it firmly. Only some rows state a clone size, as once, few, many or a class for expanded clones.

TRBJ1-4	TRBV18	TRBD1	.	TGTGCCAGCTCACCGCCCTACAGGGGGCCGGGTGAAAAACTGTTTTTT	CASSPPYRGPGEKLFF
TRBJ2-7	TRBV9	.	.	TGTGCCAGCAGCGTAGGGGACTACGAGCAGTACTTC	CASSVGDYEQYF
TRBJ1-1	TRBV9	.	.	TGTGCCAGCAGCGTAGGACAGAGCACTGAAGCTTTCTTT	CASSVGQSTEAFF
TRBJ2-1	TRBV6-5	.	.	TGTGCCAGCAGTTATAGCGACCTAGGTGGTGAGCAGTTCTTC	CASSYSDLGGEQFF
TRBJ2-7	TRBV27	.	.	TGTGCCAGCAGTCCACCCCCGGACAATCCAATTACCTACGAGCAGTACTTC	CASSPPPDNPITYEQYF
TRBJ1-4	TRBV6-6	TRBD1	.	TGTGCCAGCAGAGAGACCGGGACAGGGCGGTTAAAACTGTTTTTT	CASRETGTGRLKLFF
TRBJ1-3	TRBV5-8	.	.	TGTGCCAGCAGCTTGGGGGCGCCTGGAAACACCATATATTTT	CASSLGAPGNTIYF
TRBJ2-1	TRBV6-1	TRBD2	.	TGTGCCAGTACCCCCCTAGCGGGTGCGAACAATGAGCAGTTCTTC	CASTPLAGANNEQFF
TRBJ2-2	TRBV7-9	.	.	TGTGCCAGCAGCTTTGACCTGAGGTTGAACACCGGGGAGCTGTTTTTT	CASSFDLRLNTGELFF
TRBJ2-2	TRBV6-5	.	.	TGTGCCAGCAGTTCCCCCGGATGGACCGGGGAGCTGTTTTTT	CASSSPGWTGELFF
TRBJ2-1	TRBV27	TRBD2	few	TGTGCCAGCAGTTACCCAGCGGGAGTGAGGGTCGATGAGCAGTTCTTC	CASSYPAGVRVDEQFF
TRBJ2-2	TRBV11-2	TRBD2	.	TGTGCCAGCAGCTTTCTAGCGGGGAGTGGCTTTCGCACCGGGGAGCTGTTTTTT	CASSFLAGSGFRTGELFF
TRBJ1-2	TRBV4-1	.	.	TGCGCCAGCAGCCAAGGTTCTTCTCTTGGCTACACCTTC	CASSQGSSLGYTF
TRBJ2-7	TRBV2	TRBD1	.	TGTGCCAGCAGTGAAGCGGTTCCCGGACAGGGGTTCTACGAGCAGTACTTC	CASSEAVPGQGFYEQYF
TRBJ2-1	TRBV11-2	.	.	TGTGCCAGCAGCTTAGAGGGCGGAATAATCTACAATGAGCAGTTCTTC	CASSLEGGIIYNEQFF
TRBJ2-1	TRBV2	.	.	TGTGCCAGCAGTGAATACGCTAGTCTCAATGAGCAGTTCTTC	CASSEYASLNEQFF
TRBJ2-7	TRBV27	TRBD2	.	TGTGCCAGCGCCCTGACTAGCGGACACTACGAGCAGTACTTC	CASALTSGHYEQYF
TRBJ2-7	TRBV7-2	TRBD1	.	TGTGCCAGCAGCTTAGTAGGACAGGGGGTCCACGAGCAGTACTTC	CASSLVGQGVHEQYF
TRBJ2-5	TRBV28	.	.	TGTGCCAGCAGTCCCCGCCCCAGGGCTGGCGAGACCCAGTACTTC	CASSPRPRAGETQYF
TRBJ2-1	TRBV5-1	TRBD1	.	TGCGCCAGCAGCCTTACAGGGGGCACTGAGCAGTTCTTC	CASSLTGGTEQFF
TRBJ2-5	TRBV30	TRBD1	.	TGTGCCTGGAGCGGGGACAGGGCCCGGGGGACCCAGTACTTC	CAWSGDRARGTQYF
TRBJ2-4	TRBV4-3	.	.	TGCGCCAGCAGCCAAGAGTCGGGAGCCAAAAACATTCAGTACTTC	CASSQESGAKNIQYF
TRBJ2-7	TRBV18	TRBD2	.	TGTGCCAGCTCACCGAGCGGGAGGCAAAGGAGGGAGCAGTACTTC	CASSPSGRQRREQYF
TRBJ1-2	TRBV9	.	.	TGTGCCAGCAGCGTGACAGGCTTTGTTATGGATGGCTACACCTTC	CASSVTGFVMDGYTF
TRBJ1-4	TRBV18	TRBD1	.	TGTGCCAGCTCACCAGACAGGGTTCGGGAAAAACTGTTTTTT	CASSPDRVREKLFF
TRBJ2-7	TRBV11-2	TRBD2	.	TGTGCCAGCAGCTTCGCTAGCGGCCCCGCCAACGAGCAGTACTTC	CASSFASGPANEQYF
TRBJ2-3	TRBV19	TRBD2	.	TGTGCCAGTAGTCAGGGGCTAGCGGGAGCCCTAGGACGGACAGATACGCAGTATTTT	CASSQGLAGALGRTDTQYF
TRBJ2-5	TRBV27	TRBD2	once	TGTGCCAGCAGCCCCCACGCGGGGGAAACTTCGCAAGAGACCCAGTACTTC	CASSPHAGETSQETQYF
TRBJ1-4	TRBV2	.	.	TGTGCCAGCAGAGTGGGCAGCGAAAATGAAAAACTGTTTTTT	CASRVGSENEKLFF
TRBJ2-1	TRBV7-3	.	.	TGTGCCAGCAGCGCGGACCGTAATGAGCAGTTCTTC	CASSADRNEQFF
TRBJ2-1	TRBV6-5	TRBD1	.	TGTGCCAGCAGTCGACAGGGGAGCTCCTACAATGAGCAGTTCTTC	CASSRQGSSYNEQFF
TRBJ2-2	TRBV4-1	.	.	TGCGCCAGCAGCCAACCAGAAAGGACCGGGGAGCTGTTTTTT	CASSQPERTGELFF
TRBJ2-3	TRBV10-2	TRBD1	few	TGCGCCAGCAGTGTAAGGACAGGGAGGACAGATACGCAGTATTTT	CASSVRTGRTDTQYF
TRBJ2-7	TRBV27	.	.	TGTGCCAGCAGTTCCGTCGACCGGGCCCTATCCCTGGGGCAGTACTTC	CASSSVDRALSLGQYF
TRBJ2-6	TRBV7-2	.	.	TGTGCCAGCAGCGCCCGGACAACTGGGGCCAACGTCCTGACTTTC	CASSARTTGANVLTF
TRBJ2-3	TRBV5-1	TRBD2	once	TGCGCCAGCAGCTGGGGACTAGCGGGAGGGTCTGCCAGCACAGATACGCAGTATTTT	CASSWGLAGGSASTDTQYF
TRBJ2-1	TRBV28	.	once	TGTGCCAGCAGGGTGAACCCGCCATACAATGAGCAGTTCTTC	CASRVNPPYNEQFF
TRBJ1-3	TRBV4-2	.	.	TGTGCCAGCAGCCAAGAGCGGACTGTTGGAAACACCATATATTTT	CASSQERTVGNTIYF